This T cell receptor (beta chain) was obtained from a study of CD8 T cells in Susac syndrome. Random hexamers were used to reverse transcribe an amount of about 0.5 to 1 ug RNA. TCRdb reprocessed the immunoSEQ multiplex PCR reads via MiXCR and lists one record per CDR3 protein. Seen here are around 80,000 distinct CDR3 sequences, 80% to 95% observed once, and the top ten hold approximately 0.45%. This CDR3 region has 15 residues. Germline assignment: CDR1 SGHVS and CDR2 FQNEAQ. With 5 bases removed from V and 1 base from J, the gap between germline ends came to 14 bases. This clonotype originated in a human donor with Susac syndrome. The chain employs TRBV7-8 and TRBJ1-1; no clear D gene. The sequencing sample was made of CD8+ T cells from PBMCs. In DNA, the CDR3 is TGTGCCAGCAGCCCGAACCCGGACTCGAACACTGAAGCTTTCTTT. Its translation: CASSPNPDSNTEAFF.